This is a list of T cell receptor beta chains from one sample in a study of shared clonotypes between healthy human individuals. TCRdb's table, derived via immunoSEQ multiplex PCR, lists solely in-frame clones and lacks some. The sample holds roughly 1,500,000 clones, 98% seen once. Sequences were obtained from naive CD4+ T cells sorted from blood. These receptors were obtained from a man aged 25 to 40 in good health. CDR3s include the opening cysteine and the closing phenylalanine or tryptophan.

j_call v_call cdr3_aa
TRBJ1-1 TRBV15 CATSSRGGTEAFF
TRBJ2-1 TRBV19 CASTSDSSYNEQFF
TRBJ2-1 TRBV28 CASSPPPRGHEQFF
TRBJ2-5 TRBV18 CASSPPISRETQYF
TRBJ1-4 TRBV28 CASSPRTNTNEKLFF
TRBJ2-2 TRBV11-3 CASSPITGELFF
TRBJ2-3 TRBV7-3 CASSPLAGGTDTQYF
TRBJ2-3 TRBV7-2 CASSSRQGGTQYF
TRBJ2-2 TRBV5-1 CASSIKNANTGELFF
TRBJ2-1 TRBV7-9 CASIPLGLAGGREQFF
TRBJ2-3 TRBV5-1 CASTPETLSTDTQYF
TRBJ2-5 TRBV7-2 CASSPDEETQYF
TRBJ2-1 TRBV4-1 CASSRRTSGSPEQFF
TRBJ2-1 TRBV6-5 CASSKNRGSEQFF
TRBJ2-7 TRBV28 CASSPNPSLSGRYF
TRBJ1-3 TRBV7-9 CASSLGRSSSSGNTIYF
TRBJ2-1 TRBV2 CASTPLGGSGNEQFF
TRBJ1-1 TRBV30 CAWRFTQNTEAFF
TRBJ2-7 TRBV7-8 CASSLGLNEQYF
TRBJ1-3 TRBV6-5 CASSYGHTIYF
TRBJ2-7 TRBV9 CASTKGLAGDEQYF
TRBJ1-1 TRBV5-1 CASSRTGTGNTEAFF
TRBJ2-7 TRBV5-1 CASSFGTSAYEQYF
TRBJ2-1 TRBV9 CASSSTSGSDEQFF
TRBJ2-3 TRBV27 CASSSRTGKSTDTQYF
TRBJ2-6 TRBV7-6 CASSLYEARRVSGANVLTF
TRBJ2-7 TRBV19 CASSATGAVGEQYF
TRBJ1-2 TRBV6-1 CASSERTVKHYGYTF
TRBJ2-7 TRBV2 CASSVMTGRSEQYF
TRBJ2-2 TRBV6-5 CASRAATGELFF
TRBJ1-3 TRBV11-3 CASAAGGSGNTIYF
TRBJ1-1 TRBV18 CASPILLQLPLNTEAFF
TRBJ2-5 TRBV10-2 CASSEPSGAGVETQYF
TRBJ1-4 TRBV5-5 CASNLGPAATNEKLFF
TRBJ1-3 TRBV2 CASSRRGPGNTIYF
TRBJ2-1 TRBV2 CASSVPRTEYNEQFF
TRBJ2-1 TRBV9 CASSVVGGDGNEQFF